This TCR beta chain is from a study of T cell responses to AZD1222 COVID-19 vaccine. Study results and limitations: Clonal diversity was possibly underestimated; the donors were predominantly white British and more often female. There were repertoire samples only from the period after the peak T cell response.

Looked up from germline, CDR1 is SGHAT and CDR2 is FQNNGV. The length of the CDR3 is 12 residues. Trimming cost V 4 bases and J 7 bases, with 11 bases left between them. Assay used: immunoSEQ multiplex PCR; TCRdb lists only in-frame clones, some missing. Counted here are 130,000 or so clones, about 88% occurring once; the ten biggest clones make up around 30%. Points on this clone: The antigen remains unidentified.

The sample consisted of peripheral blood, taken on day 0 of AZD1222 vaccination. The chain carries TRBV11-2 and TRBJ2-7, with D tentatively TRBD1 (5 bases). The clonotype originates from an adult in good health. Written as DNA, the CDR3 is TGTGCCAGCAGCTCCCAGGGTCGGGAGCAGTACTTC. It encodes CASSSQGREQYF.